This TCR beta chain was retrieved from a study of blood T cell repertoires in COVID-19. The overall study: The United States, Italy and Spain provided the acute and convalescent COVID-19 samples.

This clone was seen more than once but under ten times. Authors' methods: Amplified reference gene primers provided the basis for estimating nucleated cell counts. Some clones are missing from TCRdb's copy, which holds only in-frame ones; the method was immunoSEQ multiplex PCR. V and J calls and clone size are as listed in that table; D and trimming were resolved from the DNA. The sample carries about 180,000 clones, less than 85% recorded once. This CDR3 comprises 13 residues. Trimming removed 9 bases from V and 7 bases from J, with 18 bases in between. V and J are TRBV12-3 or TRBV12-4 and TRBJ1-2; D gene uncertain. Sequencing was done on a sample of peripheral blood. The sequence was obtained from a woman aged 80 or older with active or convalescent COVID-19. The CDR3 nucleotides read TGTGCCAGTGGGGAGCAGGCAGCGGTTGGCTACACCTTC. This encodes CASGEQAAVGYTF.